This record concerns one TCR beta chain sequence. This entry comes from a study of blood T cell repertoires in COVID-19. Generated by immunoSEQ multiplex PCR, the TCRdb table keeps only in-frame clones and is missing some. The data contain 100,000 or so clones, over 75% of them seen just once; the ten biggest clones take up 7% to 9%. The CDR3 sequence is 15 residues long. The junction had 7 bases not matched to a gene; V was cut back by 4 bases and J by 2 bases. From germline, CDR1 is SGHKS and CDR2 YYEKEE (reference sequence). This TCR came from a young man in a cohort sampled during active COVID-19. Specimen: peripheral blood. The rearrangement links TRBV5-5 to TRBJ1-2; 8 bases match TRBD1. CDR3 coding DNA: TGTGCCAGCAGCGACCGGGACAGGAAAAACTATGGCTACACCTTC. Protein product: CASSDRDRKNYGYTF.